This section outlines one TCR beta chain sequence together with its context. The specificity of this receptor is unknown. There are no base qualities to consult, and no much larger clone falls within one base. The immunoSEQ Assay, a bias-controlled multiplex PCR, was used to amplify TCRbeta CDR3 regions from genomic DNA. The source study handled its data this way. The number of nucleated cells in each sample was estimated by amplification of reference gene primers within the assay. Sequence reads were collapsed and filtered to measure the absolute abundance of every unique TCRbeta CDR3 rearrangement. For each sample, productive Simpson clonality was calculated as the square root of Simpson's diversity index across productive rearrangements. The table was pulled from immuneACCESS by TCRdb, which kept in-frame rearrangements only. Such tables lose some clones; where checked, under half of the loss comes from unresolved V genes, and the rest has no known cause. Clonal size and the V and J genes are those of that table, whereas D and trimming came from the DNA. The sample has 100,000 to 150,000 clones on record, about nine tenths of them singletons. 10% of the sample is taken by the ten largest.

Whole blood was collected in K2EDTA tubes by collaborating institutions according to the institutions' own protocols. For TCRbeta analysis, collaborators shipped samples as frozen whole blood, isolated PBMCs, or DNA extracted from either of those sample types. Deletion took 0 bases off V and 5 bases off J, with a span of 9 bases between the germline ends. From the germline V gene, CDR1 is SGHRS and CDR2 is YFSETQ. The CDR3 starts with the cysteine, ends with the phenylalanine, and has 14 residues. The read is trimmed to its CDR3 DNA, 42 bases read in frame from base 1. These data are taken from a study of blood T cell repertoires in COVID-19 (dated by TCRdb to 2020 to 2022). Broadly, across the study: The collaborator samples originated in the United States, Italy and Spain and spanned the acute and convalescent phases of COVID-19. The repertoires were released in a freely available public database intended as a resource for research on the immune response to SARS-CoV-2. Nearly every sample came with metadata listing a de-identified subject ID, COVID-19 status, age in years and sex. The samples were drawn from two sources: the first 160 participants of the ongoing ImmuneRACE study, and about 1,300 subjects contributed by 6 global collaborators. The material from the prospective study consisted of cDNA or gDNA derived from T cells, B-cell-depleted T cells, or PBMCs. HLA class I and class II types, where available, came from metadata supplied by the sample provider rather than from assay-based typing. The dataset comprised deeply sampled blood TCRbeta repertoires from subjects exposed to, actively infected with, or recovered from COVID-19. Study-level results and caveats: Clinical and demographic metadata were provided uncurated, with the amount varying by source and participant.

This sequence was found in a man aged 45 to 65 with acute or convalescent COVID-19. Sequencing input: peripheral blood. Recombination linked TRBV5-1 to TRBJ1-5, and possibly TRBD1, on 6 matching bases. The DNA sequence is given as TGCGCCAGCAGCTTGGGGACAGACGATCAGCCCCAGCATTTT. Its product reads: CASSLGTDDQPQHF.